One sample yielded the 29 T cell receptor beta chains listed below, sequenced in a study of PD-1 blockade in classical Hodgkin lymphoma. TCRdb's copy holds only in-frame clones and misses some; the assay was immunoSEQ multiplex PCR. The sample holds about 40,000 clones, about 89% seen once. All trial patients relapsed after autologous stem cell transplantation. The material was peripheral blood mononuclear cells (PBMCs), obtained at baseline. Every receptor here comes from a human donor with classical Hodgkin lymphoma.

This chain links TRBV6-5 with TRBJ1-5; possible D gene TRBD1, 6 bases. Germline V gene sequence: CDR1 MNHEY, CDR2 SVGAGI. This CDR3 comprises 14 residues. V was shortened by 0 bases and J by 10 bases, with 13 bases between the two germline ends. The DNA for the CDR3 is TGTGCCAGCAGTTACTCGGACAGCGGCAGTCCCCAGCATTTT. It codes for CASSYSDSGSPQHF.

The rearrangement joins TRBV6-5 to TRBJ2-1; 8 bases line up with TRBD2. The CDR3 is made up of 14 amino acids. The V gene's germline CDR1 is MNHEY and CDR2 SVGAGI. The V gene end was trimmed by 2 bases and the J gene end by 7 bases; junction bases not matched to a gene: 4. CDR3 region: CASSYVAGLNEQFF. DNA of the CDR3: TGTGCCAGCAGTTACGTAGCGGGATTAAATGAGCAGTTCTTC.

The chain has TRBV13 and TRBJ2-5, with unresolved D. The CDR3 loop spans 13 amino acids. CDR1 and CDR2 from the germline V gene are PRHDT and FYEKMQ (reference sequence). The V end lost 0 bases, the J end lost 3 bases, and 5 bases lay between the germline ends. Here the CDR3 DNA reads TGTGCCAGCAGCTTAGGCGCAGAAGAGACCCAGTACTTC. It specifies CASSLGAEETQYF.

The chain uses TRBV7-8 and TRBJ2-1; D is unresolved. There are 13 residues in the CDR3. With 4 bases removed from V and 7 bases from J, the gap between germline ends came to 11 bases. CDR1 and CDR2 from the germline V gene are SGHVS and FQNEAQ. The CDR3 protein is CASSSISENEQFF. The DNA of the CDR3 is TGTGCCAGCAGCTCAATATCGGAGAATGAGCAGTTCTTC.

The V and J genes are TRBV5-5 and TRBJ2-2; D possibly corresponds to TRBD1 (6 bases). There are 14 residues in the CDR3. Trimming pared 6 bases from V and 1 base from J, leaving 10 bases between. Germline V CDR1 and CDR2: SGHKS, YYEKEE (reference sequence). CDR3 sequence reads: CASTPGQNTGELFF. The CDR3 bases are TGTGCCAGCACCCCGGGACAGAACACCGGGGAGCTGTTTTTT.

The chain employs TRBV6-5 and TRBJ2-7; no definite D call. The V gene lost 4 bases and the J gene lost 3 bases, with 16 bases spanning the gap. This CDR3 is 15 amino acids long. Per germline, CDR1 MNHEY and CDR2 SVGAGI. The DNA for the CDR3 is TGTGCCAGCAGTTCCTCCCCAACACCCGGCTACGAGCAGTACTTC. Translated, it gives CASSSSPTPGYEQYF.

The rearrangement joins TRBV18 to TRBJ1-2; 7 bases fit TRBD1. This CDR3 region has 14 residues. With V trimmed by 2 bases and J by 8 bases, 8 bases remained unmatched. Germline loops: CDR1 KGHSH, CDR2 LQKENI. DNA of the CDR3: TGTGCCAGCTCACCAACCCAGGGGGTATGGGGCTACACCTTC. It codes for CASSPTQGVWGYTF.

The CDR3 protein is CASRPGPNYEQYF. CDR3 nucleotide sequence: TGTGCCTCACGACCGGGCCCGAACTACGAGCAGTACTTC. The chain joins TRBV30 to TRBJ2-7; no definite D call. The CDR3 has 13 amino acids. Looked up from germline, CDR1 is GTSNPN and CDR2 is SVGIG (reference sequence). The V gene lost 7 bases and the J gene lost 3 bases, with 16 bases spanning the gap.

The chain recombines TRBV2 with TRBJ2-7; 7 positions agree with TRBD1. V shed 7 bases and J 0 bases; nucleotides not matched to a gene: 9. CDR3 length: 15 residues. Looked up from germline, CDR1 is SNHLY and CDR2 is FYNNEI. CDR3 residues: CASIHRGLSSYEQYF. The CDR3 DNA reads TGTGCCAGCATCCACAGGGGCCTTAGCTCCTACGAGCAGTACTTC.

The chain recombines TRBV19 with TRBJ2-1; D remains unclear. Germline V CDR1 and CDR2: LNHDA, SQIVND (reference sequence). The V gene lost 5 bases and the J gene lost 6 bases, with 14 bases spanning the gap. CDR3 size: 14 residues. In DNA, the CDR3 is TGTGCCAGTAGTCCCCGCGCCCTGAGCAATGAGCAGTTCTTC. This codes for CASSPRALSNEQFF.

The rearrangement joins TRBV6-6 to TRBJ2-3, with a tentative D call TRBD2 (6 bases). V was cut by 6 bases and J by 5 bases, with 12 bases left in between. This CDR3 spans 13 amino acids. Germline V gene data show CDR1 as MNHNY and CDR2 as SVGAGI (reference sequence). CDR3 loop: CASSPRGEDTQYF. CDR3 nucleotides: TGTGCCAGCAGCCCGCGCGGGGAAGATACGCAGTATTTT.

The chain is built from TRBV7-6 and TRBJ2-1; 7 bases fit TRBD2. V was clipped by 3 bases and J by 8 bases; unmatched bases: 10. There are 15 residues in the CDR3. Germline assignment: CDR1 SGHVS and CDR2 FNYEAQ. The CDR3, as DNA: TGTGCCAGCAGCTTTCTAGCGGATTCTGAAGATGAGCAGTTCTTC. This encodes CASSFLADSEDEQFF.

The V call is TRBV27, the J call TRBJ1-5; D gene unclear. The germline V and J ends were trimmed by 6 bases and 3 bases, with 9 bases remaining between them. Germline lookup yields CDR1 MNHEY and CDR2 SMNVEV (reference sequence). There are 13 residues in the CDR3. The DNA of the CDR3 is TGTGCCAGCAGCCTAGCTGTCAATCAGCCCCAGCATTTT. Its translation: CASSLAVNQPQHF.

The chain has TRBV7-9 and TRBJ1-1, with D unresolved. The ends were cut back, 1 base at V and 7 bases at J, with 13 bases in the middle. The CDR3 runs 14 residues. Germline CDR1 and CDR2: SEHNR and FQNEAQ (reference sequence). The chain's CDR3 is CASSLGGRGDEAFF. CDR3 sequence (DNA): TGTGCCAGCAGCTTAGGTGGACGCGGCGATGAAGCTTTCTTT.

The chain has TRBV2 and TRBJ1-5, with D tentatively TRBD1 (6 bases). V was pared by 5 bases and J by 6 bases, with 8 bases between. Germline CDR1 and CDR2: SNHLY and FYNNEI. The CDR3 loop spans 12 amino acids. CDR3: CASSKGGQPQHF. The CDR3 bases are TGTGCCAGCAGTAAGGGGGGTCAGCCCCAGCATTTT. Using reference TRBV2 and TRBJ1-5 for the parts outside the CDR3, the full variable domain is EPEVTQTPSHQVTQMGQEVILRCVPISNHLYFYWYRQILGQKVEFLVSFYNNEISEKSEIFDDQFSVERPDGSNFTLKIRSTKLEDSAMYFCASSKGGQPQHFGDGTRLSIL.

The V call is TRBV6-5, the J call TRBJ2-7, with D perhaps TRBD2 (5 bases). CDR3 length: 13 amino acids. Deletions cut 2 bases from V and 3 bases from J, with 8 bases between. Germline CDR1 is MNHEY and CDR2 is SVGAGI. The CDR3 DNA follows: TGTGCCAGCAGTTACATAGAGGGCTACGAGCAGTACTTC. The encoded protein is CASSYIEGYEQYF.

This chain joins TRBV19 and TRBJ2-3, with 14 bases lining up with TRBD2. Germline CDR1 LNHDA, CDR2 SQIVND (reference sequence). CDR3 length: 18 amino acids. J gave up 4 bases and V 0 bases, and 6 bases lay outside the gene matches. The CDR3 protein is CASSIDGGTSGSADTQYF. Written as DNA, the CDR3 is TGTGCCAGTAGTATAGATGGGGGGACTAGCGGGAGTGCAGATACGCAGTATTTT.

The chain joins TRBV19 to TRBJ2-2, with D tentatively TRBD1 (7 bases). Germline CDR1 and CDR2: LNHDA and SQIVND (reference sequence). The germline V and J ends were trimmed by 5 bases and 6 bases, with 19 bases remaining between them. The CDR3 is made up of 16 amino acids. The CDR3 DNA is TGTGCCAGTAGTCCCCCGACAGGGAGGTGGTCCGGGGAGCTGTTTTTT. This gives the protein CASSPPTGRWSGELFF.

The chain uses TRBV7-8 and TRBJ1-6; D not certain. Trimming took 2 bases from V and 0 from J, leaving 8 bases between them. The length of the CDR3 is 16 residues. Germline-derived CDR1 and CDR2 are SGHVS and FQNEAQ. The DNA of the CDR3 is TGTGCCAGCAGCTTAATGGGGAGCTCCTATAATTCACCCCTCCACTTT. Translating it yields CASSLMGSSYNSPLHF.

This clone was counted a single time. This chain uses TRBV18 with TRBJ2-3, with D maybe TRBD2 (6 bases). Germline CDR1 and CDR2: KGHSH and LQKENI. This CDR3 spans 16 amino acids. Trimming shortened V by 3 bases and J by 2 bases, and 15 bases separated the two germline ends. The CDR3 nucleotides read TGTGCCAGCTCACCGCCTGCGCCGGGGGACACAGATACGCAGTATTTT. It specifies CASSPPAPGDTDTQYF.

V usage is TRBV4-1 and J usage is TRBJ2-1, with D perhaps assigned TRBD1 or TRBD2 (5 bases each). The length of the CDR3 is 14 residues. The V end lost 3 bases, the J end lost 12 bases, and 18 bases lay between the germline ends. The germline V gene has CDR1 MGHRA and CDR2 YSYEKL. For the CDR3, the DNA is TGCGCCAGCAGCCAGTCGGGGCCCATCTTTGGGCAGTTCTTC. Translation: CASSQSGPIFGQFF.

This chain links TRBV9 with TRBJ2-5; D could derive from TRBD1 or TRBD2 (7 bases each). The CDR3 length is 14 residues. V lost 4 bases to trimming and J lost 1 base, with 11 bases between them. Germline loops: CDR1 SGDLS, CDR2 YYNGEE. CDR3 sequence: CASSPRGGQETQYF. In DNA, the CDR3 is TGTGCCAGCAGCCCCAGGGGGGGCCAAGAGACCCAGTACTTC. Variable domain in full (rest from reference TRBV9 and TRBJ2-5): DSGVTQTPKHLITATGQRVTLRCSPRSGDLSVYWYQQSLDQGLQFLIQYYNGEERAKGNILERFSAQQFPDLHSELNLSSLELGDSALYFCASSPRGGQETQYFGPGTRLLVL.

The CDR3 sequence is CASSQTQGYLGDTQYF. The CDR3 DNA reads as TGCGCCAGCAGCCAAACACAGGGGTATCTAGGGGATACGCAGTATTTT. The rearrangement links TRBV5-1 to TRBJ2-3; TRBD1 agrees at 7 bases. CDR1 is SGHRS and CDR2 is YFSETQ in the germline V gene. The CDR3 totals 16 residues. Germline trimming cut 4 bases from V and 6 bases from J; bases unmatched to any gene: 14.

The chain links TRBV7-8 to TRBJ2-7; D is undetermined. V was trimmed by 5 bases and J by 3 bases, leaving 8 bases between them. Germline V gives CDR1 SGHVS, CDR2 FQNEAQ. The CDR3 is 12 residues long. The CDR3 DNA reads TGTGCCAGCAGCCAGGCCCTCTACGAGCAGTACTTC. As protein: CASSQALYEQYF.

The rearrangement links TRBV7-9 to TRBJ1-2; D not certain. Germline CDR1 SEHNR, CDR2 FQNEAQ (reference sequence). V lost 5 bases and J 1 base, leaving 5 bases between the germline ends. This CDR3 is built from 12 residues. The CDR3 loop is CASSTYNYGYTF. The DNA of the CDR3 is TGTGCCAGCAGCACATATAACTATGGCTACACCTTC.

V and J are TRBV2 and TRBJ1-3; TRBD1 is a possible D gene (5 bases). The V gene lost 4 bases and the J gene lost 2 bases, with 9 bases spanning the gap. Per germline, CDR1 SNHLY and CDR2 FYNNEI. CDR3 size: 14 residues. DNA of the CDR3: TGTGCCAGCAGTGGGGGGAGGACTGGAAACACCATATATTTT. It encodes CASSGGRTGNTIYF.

The chain links TRBV5-4 to TRBJ2-7, with D unclear. This CDR3 spans 13 amino acids. Trimming took off 2 bases at V and 0 bases at J, with 6 bases between the two ends. Germline V CDR1 and CDR2: SGHNT, YYREEE (reference sequence). The CDR3 loop reads CASSLGVSYEQYF. The CDR3 nucleotides read TGTGCCAGCAGCTTAGGAGTCTCCTACGAGCAGTACTTC.

J is TRBJ2-3 and V is TRBV5-4; TRBD2 might be the D (5 bases). The CDR3 extends over 17 amino acids. From germline, CDR1 is SGHNT and CDR2 YYREEE (reference sequence). V was shortened by 3 bases and J by 3 bases, with 20 bases between the two germline ends. The CDR3 nucleotides read TGTGCCAGCAGCTCTCCCCTCGGACGGCGCGGGACAGATACGCAGTATTTT. Translation gives CASSSPLGRRGTDTQYF.

The gene calls are TRBV7-9 and TRBJ1-1; D is undetermined. Germline V gene sequence: CDR1 SEHNR, CDR2 FQNEAQ (reference sequence). V lost 3 bases, J lost 0 bases, and 17 bases lay in between. This CDR3 has 17 residues. CDR3 sequence (DNA): TGTGCCAGCAGCTTTCCCCTTGGTAATGTCATGAACACTGAAGCTTTCTTT. Translation: CASSFPLGNVMNTEAFF.